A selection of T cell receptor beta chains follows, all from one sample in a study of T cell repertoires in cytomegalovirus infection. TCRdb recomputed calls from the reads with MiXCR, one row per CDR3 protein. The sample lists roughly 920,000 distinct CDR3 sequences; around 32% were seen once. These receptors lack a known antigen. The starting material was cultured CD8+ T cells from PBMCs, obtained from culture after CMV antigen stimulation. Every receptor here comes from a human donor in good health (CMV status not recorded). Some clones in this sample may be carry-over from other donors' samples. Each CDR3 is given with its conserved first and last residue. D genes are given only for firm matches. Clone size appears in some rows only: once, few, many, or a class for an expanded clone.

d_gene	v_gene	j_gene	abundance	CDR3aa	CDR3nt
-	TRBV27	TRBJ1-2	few	CASSPLMDYGYTF	TGTGCCAGCAGTCCTCTTATGGACTATGGCTACACCTTC
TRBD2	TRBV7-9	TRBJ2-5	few	CASSSTGLAGLAQYF	TGTGCCAGCAGCTCGACCGGACTAGCGGGTTTGGCCCAGTACTTC
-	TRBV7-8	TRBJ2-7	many	CASSLPMSYEQYF	TGTGCCAGCAGCTTACCGATGTCCTACGAGCAGTACTTC
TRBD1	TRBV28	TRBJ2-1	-	CASNPDRGSYNEQFF	TGTGCCAGCAACCCCGACAGGGGGTCTTACAATGAGCAGTTCTTC
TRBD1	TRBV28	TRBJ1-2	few	CASSQTGTAHYGYTF	TGTGCCAGCAGTCAAACCGGGACAGCCCACTATGGCTACACCTTC
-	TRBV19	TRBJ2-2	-	CASSILGGSTGELFF	TGTGCCAGTAGTATCTTGGGAGGCTCCACCGGGGAGCTGTTTTTT
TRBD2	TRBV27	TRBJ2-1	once	CASSHSPGYWGGNEQFF	TGTGCCAGCAGCCACTCTCCGGGGTACTGGGGGGGGAATGAGCAGTTCTTC
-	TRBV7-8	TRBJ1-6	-	CASSLEGQAFNSPLHF	TGTGCCAGCAGCTTAGAAGGACAAGCTTTTAATTCACCCCTCCACTTT
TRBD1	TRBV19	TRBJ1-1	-	CASSAADRARTEAFF	TGTGCCAGTAGTGCCGCGGACAGGGCAAGAACTGAAGCTTTCTTT
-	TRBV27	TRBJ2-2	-	CASSRVAAVGELFF	TGTGCCAGCAGCCGGGTGGCAGCCGTGGGGGAGCTGTTTTTT
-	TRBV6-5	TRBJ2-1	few	CASRRGPVDNEQFF	TGTGCCAGCCGTAGGGGTCCGGTTGACAATGAGCAGTTCTTC
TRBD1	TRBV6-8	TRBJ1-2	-	CASIQQGGGGYTF	TGTGCCAGCATCCAACAGGGGGGAGGTGGCTACACCTTC
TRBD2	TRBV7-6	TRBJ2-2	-	CANSFGRRLAGDSNTGELFF	TGTGCCAACAGCTTCGGACGGAGGCTAGCGGGGGACTCGAACACCGGGGAGCTGTTTTTT
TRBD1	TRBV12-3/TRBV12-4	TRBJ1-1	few	CASRPGQGADGNTEAFF	TGTGCCAGCAGACCGGGACAGGGGGCGGATGGGAACACTGAAGCTTTCTTT
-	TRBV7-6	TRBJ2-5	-	CASSPRSRGRERETQYF	TGTGCCAGCAGCCCTCGTTCTCGCGGAAGGGAGCGGGAGACCCAGTACTTC
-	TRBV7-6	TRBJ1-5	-	CASSAGRGQPQHF	TGTGCCAGCAGCGCGGGGAGAGGGCAGCCCCAGCATTTT
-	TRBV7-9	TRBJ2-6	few	CASSVNQGPGANVLTF	TGTGCCAGCAGCGTAAACCAGGGACCTGGGGCCAACGTCCTGACTTTC
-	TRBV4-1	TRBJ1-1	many	CASSQGYTEAFF	TGTGCCAGCAGCCAGGGATACACTGAAGCTTTCTTT
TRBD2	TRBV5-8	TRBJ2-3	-	CASSLGLAESTDTQYF	TGTGCCAGCAGCTTGGGACTAGCGGAAAGCACAGATACGCAGTATTTT
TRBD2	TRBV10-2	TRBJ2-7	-	CASSGGGILGFYEQYF	TGCGCCAGCAGTGGGGGGGGGATTTTGGGTTTCTACGAGCAGTACTTC
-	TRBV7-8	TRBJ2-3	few	CASSSRLPGPSVTQYF	TGTGCCAGCAGCTCCAGATTACCCGGGCCTTCAGTTACGCAGTATTTT
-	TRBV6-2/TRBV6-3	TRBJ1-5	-	CASKRVDQPQHF	TGTGCCAGCAAGAGGGTAGACCAGCCCCAGCATTTT
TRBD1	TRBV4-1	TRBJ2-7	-	CASSHQAGTGKEQYF	TGCGCCAGCAGCCACCAAGCCGGGACAGGGAAGGAGCAGTACTTC
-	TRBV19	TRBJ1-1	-	CASSIDQRAIEAFF	TGTGCCAGTAGTATAGATCAAAGAGCGATTGAAGCTTTCTTT
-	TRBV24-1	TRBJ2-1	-	CATSDETPPGGQFF	TGTGCCACCAGTGATGAGACCCCCCCAGGAGGGCAGTTCTTC
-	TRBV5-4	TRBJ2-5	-	CASRWKDGKTQYF	TGTGCCAGCAGATGGAAAGATGGAAAGACCCAGTACTTC
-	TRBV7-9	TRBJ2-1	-	CASSLGGSNNEQFF	TGTGCCAGCAGCTTAGGCGGATCAAACAATGAGCAGTTCTTC
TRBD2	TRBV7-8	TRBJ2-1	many	CASSSQLAGPGDEQFF	TGTGCCAGCAGCTCTCAACTAGCGGGGCCCGGAGATGAGCAGTTCTTC
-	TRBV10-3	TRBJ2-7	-	CAISDTQGYEQYF	TGTGCCATCAGTGACACCCAGGGGTACGAGCAGTACTTC
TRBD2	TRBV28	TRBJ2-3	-	CASSFPESGLAGGYISTDTQYF	TGTGCCAGCAGTTTTCCTGAGTCGGGACTAGCGGGGGGATATATTAGCACAGATACGCAGTATTTT
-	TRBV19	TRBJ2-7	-	CASRGIQSNSYEQYF	TGTGCCAGTAGGGGAATACAGAGTAACTCCTACGAGCAGTACTTC
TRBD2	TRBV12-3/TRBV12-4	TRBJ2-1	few	CASSLRSGGKGEQFF	TGTGCCAGCAGTTTAAGAAGCGGGGGGAAGGGTGAGCAGTTCTTC
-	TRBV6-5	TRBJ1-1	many	CASSYSSLGAGTEAFF	TGTGCCAGCAGTTACTCGAGTTTGGGGGCTGGCACTGAAGCTTTCTTT
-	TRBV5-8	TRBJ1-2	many	CASSRSLQWRGTNYGYTF	TGTGCCAGCAGCCGTTCTCTACAGTGGAGAGGGACAAACTATGGCTACACCTTC
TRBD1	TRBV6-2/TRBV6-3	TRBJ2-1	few	CASSYLSGLTGGEFF	TGTGCCAGCAGTTACTTGTCAGGGCTAACAGGGGGCGAGTTCTTC
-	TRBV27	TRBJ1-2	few	CASSPGGQSYGYTF	TGTGCCAGCAGTCCTGGCGGACAGTCCTATGGCTACACCTTC
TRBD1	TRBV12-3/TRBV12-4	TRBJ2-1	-	CASSLARQGLYNEQFF	TGTGCCAGCAGTTTAGCCCGACAGGGGCTCTACAATGAGCAGTTCTTC
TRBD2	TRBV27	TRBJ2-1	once	CASSLAGGYYNEPFF	TGTGCCAGCAGTCTAGCGGGGGGTTATTACAATGAGCCGTTCTTC
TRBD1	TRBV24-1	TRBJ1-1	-	CATSDSQGGLDTEAFF	TGTGCCACCAGTGACAGCCAAGGGGGCTTGGACACTGAAGCTTTCTTT
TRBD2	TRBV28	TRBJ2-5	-	CASIKAGGPPETQYF	TGTGCCAGCATAAAAGCGGGGGGGCCCCCAGAGACCCAGTACTTC
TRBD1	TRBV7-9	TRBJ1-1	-	CASSLDSQGGFLHTEAFF	TGTGCCAGCAGCTTAGACTCTCAAGGGGGCTTCTTGCACACTGAAGCTTTCTTT
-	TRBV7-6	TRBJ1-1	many	CASSLSPGSEAFF	TGTGCCAGCAGCTTATCGCCGGGATCTGAAGCTTTCTTT
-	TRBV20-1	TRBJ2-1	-	CSANTANEQFF	TGCAGTGCTAATACCGCCAATGAGCAGTTCTTC